The 14 T cell receptor beta chains below were found in one sample sequenced in a study of early T cells in non-severe SARS-CoV-2 infection. Via MiXCR, TCRdb re-called the 5' RACE reads, giving one row per CDR3 protein. The sample holds just under 30,000 distinct CDR3 sequences, about 5% seen once. The specimen sequenced was whole blood. The origin of the receptors is an adult who was a healthcare worker with PCR-confirmed SARS-CoV-2 infection or an uninfected control (not recorded which).

The sample holds many counts of this clonotype. The rearrangement joins TRBV12-3 or TRBV12-4 to TRBJ1-1, with 7 bases that match TRBD1. The J segment lost 3 bases and the V segment lost 7 bases, leaving 5 bases of the junction unmatched. CDR3 size: 13 residues. DNA for the CDR3: TGTGCCAGCAAGGGGGCAGGGTACACTGAAGCTTTCTTT. Protein product: CASKGAGYTEAFF.

In this sample, this clonotype turned up many times. This chain joins TRBV3-1 and TRBJ1-2; no definite D call. The CDR3 sequence is 14 residues long. V lost 0 bases to trimming and J lost 2 bases, with 7 bases between them. From germline, CDR1 is LGHDT and CDR2 YNNKEL (reference sequence). CDR3 sequence reads: CASSQDWQNYGYTF. CDR3 DNA: TGTGCCAGCAGCCAAGATTGGCAGAACTATGGCTACACCTTC. Drawing the rest from reference TRBV3-1 and TRBJ1-2, the complete variable domain is DTAVSQTPKYLVTQMGNDKSIKCEQNLGHDTMYWYKQDSKKFLKIMFSYNNKELIINETVPNRFSPKSPDKAHLNLHINSLELGDSAVYFCASSQDWQNYGYTFGSGTRLTVV.

This clonotype has ten or more counts. This chain uses TRBV20-1 with TRBJ2-7, with D hard to call. The germline CDR1 and CDR2 sequences are DFQATT and SNEGSKA (reference sequence). The CDR3 extends over 12 amino acids. V was shortened by 5 bases and J by 2 bases, with 10 bases between the two germline ends. This CDR3 reads CSAGMNTYEQYF. The CDR3 bases are TGCAGTGCTGGGATGAATACCTACGAGCAGTACTTC.

This clonotype was counted ten times or more. The rearrangement joins TRBV27 to TRBJ2-2; 9 bases fit TRBD2. The CDR3 length is 15 residues. From germline, CDR1 is MNHEY and CDR2 SMNVEV (reference sequence). J lost 2 bases, V lost 6 bases, and 4 bases had no gene match. This CDR3 is CASSLSGGNTGELFF. The CDR3 DNA is TGTGCCAGCAGCCTTAGCGGGGGAAACACCGGGGAGCTGTTTTTT.

On this clonotype: A much larger clone is a single base away; this may be a read error. The chain combines TRBV20-1 with TRBJ2-3; D remains ambiguous. Germline assignment: CDR1 DFQATT and CDR2 SNEGSKA (reference sequence). The CDR3 sequence is 11 residues long. The CDR3 DNA reads TGCAGAGCCGCGGGCACAGATACGCAGTATTTT. Its protein product is CRAAGTDTQYF.

The genes are TRBV10-3 and TRBJ1-5; D remains ambiguous. Trimming removed 3 bases at V and 2 bases at J, with 14 bases between. Germline V gives CDR1 ENHRY, CDR2 SYGVKD. This CDR3 is built from 16 residues. CDR3 coding DNA: TGTGCCATCAGTGAACCCCCAGACAAGGGCAATCAGCCCCAGCATTTT. It codes for CAISEPPDKGNQPQHF.

In its sample, this clonotype was seen a few times. This rearrangement joins TRBV5-1 to TRBJ2-1; TRBD2 agrees at 9 bases. V trimming: 3 bases; J trimming: 4 bases; junction bases outside the gene matches: 2. Per the germline V gene, CDR1 is SGHRS and CDR2 is YFSETQ. The CDR3 sequence is 14 residues long. The CDR3 spells CASSWTSDYNEQFF. DNA for the CDR3: TGCGCCAGCAGCTGGACTAGCGATTACAATGAGCAGTTCTTC.

This clonotype has ten or more counts. J is TRBJ1-1 and V is TRBV20-1; 8 bases map to TRBD1. V lost 0 bases and J lost 10; bases outside the gene matches: 4. CDR1 and CDR2 (germline): DFQATT, SNEGSKA (reference sequence). CDR3 length: 12 amino acids. CDR3 bases: TGCAGTGCTAGAGATCCGGACAGGGCAGCTTTCTTT. Amino acids: CSARDPDRAAFF.

This clonotype was observed many times. V is TRBV25-1 and J is TRBJ2-7, with D maybe TRBD2 (6 bases). This CDR3 is built from 15 residues. The germline V gene has CDR1 MGHDK and CDR2 SYGVNS. V was trimmed by 2 bases and J by 7 bases, leaving 18 bases between them. The DNA for the CDR3 is TGTGCCAGCAGTGAAGTAGGAGGGTCGATGAGGGAGCAGTACTTC. This codes for CASSEVGGSMREQYF.

This clonotype was observed at least ten times. The chain uses TRBV30 and TRBJ2-6, with D possibly TRBD1 on 6 matching bases. The V gene lost 8 bases and the J gene lost 0 bases, with 14 bases spanning the gap. The germline V gene encodes CDR1 GTSNPN and CDR2 SVGIG (reference sequence). This CDR3 has 15 residues. DNA of the CDR3: TGTGCCGGACGAGGACAGCTCTCTGGGGCCAACGTCCTGACTTTC. Translation: CAGRGQLSGANVLTF.

This clonotype was found many times. This chain uses TRBV20-1 with TRBJ2-1; 9 bases agree with TRBD2. Germline V gene data show CDR1 as DFQATT and CDR2 as SNEGSKA (reference sequence). V dropped 0 bases and J dropped 10; count of bases not matched to a gene: 16. The CDR3 is 17 amino acids. CDR3 amino acids: CSARDESGAGGLAEQFF. The DNA of the CDR3 is TGCAGTGCTAGAGATGAGTCGGGAGCGGGAGGTTTAGCCGAGCAGTTCTTC.

This clonotype was counted many times. The CDR3 region is CSAPTGPGGLEQYF. In DNA form, the CDR3 reads TGCAGTGCCCCCACCGGGCCGGGGGGGCTCGAGCAGTACTTC. The chain is built from TRBV20-1 and TRBJ2-7; 8 nucleotides agree with TRBD2. V trimming: 6 bases; J trimming: 6 bases; junction bases outside the gene matches: 13. This CDR3 is 14 amino acids long. Looked up from germline, CDR1 is DFQATT and CDR2 is SNEGSKA (reference sequence).

This clonotype appeared a few times. This chain's CDR3 is CVGESDEKLFF. CDR3 in DNA: TGCGTCGGGGAAAGCGATGAAAAACTGTTTTTT. This chain connects TRBV29-1 to TRBJ1-4; the D is unclear. Germline assignment: CDR1 SQVTM and CDR2 ANQGSEA. The CDR3 has 11 residues.

This clonotype was counted at least ten times. V usage is TRBV20-1 and J usage is TRBJ2-1; TRBD2 matches 12 bases. Per the germline V gene, CDR1 is DFQATT and CDR2 is SNEGSKA (reference sequence). The CDR3 loop spans 16 amino acids. With 0 bases clipped from V and 5 bases from J, the junction kept 5 bases outside the gene matches. For the CDR3, the DNA is TGCAGTGCTAGAGACCCAACTAGCGGGAGGCACAATGAGCAGTTCTTC. This gives the protein CSARDPTSGRHNEQFF.